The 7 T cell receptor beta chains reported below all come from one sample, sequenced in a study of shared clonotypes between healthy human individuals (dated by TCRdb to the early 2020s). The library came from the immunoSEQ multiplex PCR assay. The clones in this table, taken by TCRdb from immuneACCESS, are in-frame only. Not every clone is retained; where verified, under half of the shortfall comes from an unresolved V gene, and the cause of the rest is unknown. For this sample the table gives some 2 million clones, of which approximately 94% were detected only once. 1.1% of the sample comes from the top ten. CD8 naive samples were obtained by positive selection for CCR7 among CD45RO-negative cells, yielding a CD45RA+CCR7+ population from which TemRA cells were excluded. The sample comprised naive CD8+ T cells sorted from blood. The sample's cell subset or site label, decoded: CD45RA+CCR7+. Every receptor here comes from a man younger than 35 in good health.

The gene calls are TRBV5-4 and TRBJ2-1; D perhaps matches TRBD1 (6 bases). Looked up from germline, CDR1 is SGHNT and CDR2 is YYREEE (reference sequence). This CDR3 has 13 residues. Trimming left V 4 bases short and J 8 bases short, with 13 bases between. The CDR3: CASSGGPGDEQFF. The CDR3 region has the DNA TGTGCCAGCAGCGGGGGCCCCGGGGATGAGCAGTTCTTC.

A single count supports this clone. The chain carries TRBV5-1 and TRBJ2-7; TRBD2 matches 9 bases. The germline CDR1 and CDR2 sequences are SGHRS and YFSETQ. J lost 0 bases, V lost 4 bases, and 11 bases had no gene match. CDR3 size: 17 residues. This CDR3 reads CASSPDQVAGASYEQYF. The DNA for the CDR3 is TGCGCCAGCAGCCCAGATCAGGTAGCGGGAGCCTCCTACGAGCAGTACTTC.

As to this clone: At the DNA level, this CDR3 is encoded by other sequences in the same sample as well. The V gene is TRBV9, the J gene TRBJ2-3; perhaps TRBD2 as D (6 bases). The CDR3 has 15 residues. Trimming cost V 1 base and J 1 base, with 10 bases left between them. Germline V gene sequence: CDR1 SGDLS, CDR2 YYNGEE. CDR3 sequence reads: CASSVTGGGTDTQYF. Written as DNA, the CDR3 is TGTGCCAGCAGCGTAACAGGAGGGGGCACAGATACGCAGTATTTT.

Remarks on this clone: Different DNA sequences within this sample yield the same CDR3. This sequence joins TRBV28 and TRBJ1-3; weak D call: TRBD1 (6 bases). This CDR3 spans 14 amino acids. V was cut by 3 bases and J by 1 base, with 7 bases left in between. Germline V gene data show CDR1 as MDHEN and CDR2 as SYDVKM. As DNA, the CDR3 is TGTGCCAGCAGTTTCCAGGGGTCTGGAAACACCATATATTTT. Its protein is CASSFQGSGNTIYF.

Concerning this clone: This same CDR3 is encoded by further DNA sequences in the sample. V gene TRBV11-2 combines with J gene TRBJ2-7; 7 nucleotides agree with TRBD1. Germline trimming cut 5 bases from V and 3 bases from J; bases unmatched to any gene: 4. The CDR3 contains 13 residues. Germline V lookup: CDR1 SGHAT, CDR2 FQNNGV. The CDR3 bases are TGTGCCAGCAGCCCTGGGACAGTCTACGAGCAGTACTTC. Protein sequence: CASSPGTVYEQYF. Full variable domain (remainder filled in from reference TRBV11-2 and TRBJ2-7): EAGVAQSPRYKIIEKRQSVAFWCNPISGHATLYWYQQILGQGPKLLIQFQNNGVVDDSQLPKDRFSAERLKGVDSTLKIQPAKLEDSAVYLCASSPGTVYEQYFGPGTRLTVT.

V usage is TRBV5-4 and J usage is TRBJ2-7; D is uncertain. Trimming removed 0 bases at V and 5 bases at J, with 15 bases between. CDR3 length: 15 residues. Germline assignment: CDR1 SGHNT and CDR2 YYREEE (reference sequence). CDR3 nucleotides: TGTGCCAGCAGCTTGGGGCCCTCGGTAGTGGACGAGCAGTACTTC. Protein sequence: CASSLGPSVVDEQYF.

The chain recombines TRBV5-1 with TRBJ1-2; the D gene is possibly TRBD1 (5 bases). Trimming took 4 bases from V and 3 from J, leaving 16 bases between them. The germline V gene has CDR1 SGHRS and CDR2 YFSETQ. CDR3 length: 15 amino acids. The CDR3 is CASSPEYSRDYGYTF. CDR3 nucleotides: TGCGCCAGCAGCCCGGAGTACTCCAGGGACTATGGCTACACCTTC.